The text below deals with one TCR beta chain. Per the original data handling: Nucleated cell number was recorded as an estimate derived from reference gene primer amplification. This table comes from immunoSEQ multiplex PCR, and its TCRdb copy is limited to in-frame clones, with some not included. Clone size and V and J calls were adopted from that table, with D and trimming inferred from the DNA. The sample lists 50,000 to 85,000 clones, 70% to 85% seen once, with just over 6.5% in the top ten. The germline gives CDR1 DFQATT, CDR2 SNEGSKA (reference sequence). This CDR3 spans 14 amino acids. The trim removed 3 bases at V and 1 base at J, leaving 3 bases unmatched. The record originates from a study of blood T cell repertoires in COVID-19. For the study at large: The study drew acute and convalescent COVID-19 samples from the United States, Italy and Spain. The cDNA or gDNA used as material had been derived from T cells, B-cell-depleted T cells, or PBMCs.

The source material was peripheral blood. The rearrangement uses TRBV20-1 and TRBJ2-3; 8 bases line up with TRBD2. This TCR derives from a man aged 55 to 70 with acute or convalescent COVID-19. CDR3 in amino acids: CSASTSGGTDTQYF. CDR3 DNA: TGCAGTGCTAGTACTAGCGGCGGCACAGATACGCAGTATTTT.